The subject of this entry is one TCR beta chain. The target antigen is unknown. Assay: immunoSEQ multiplex PCR; the TCRdb copy retains only in-frame clones and omits some. Found here are about 100,000 clones, 85% to 90% of them singletons; the top ten hold roughly 0.79%. The record originates from a study of OX40 agonist ivuxolimab in advanced cancers. Broader study findings: In general, CD8+ T cells held more expanded clones than CD4+ did, on average.

The TCR sequence derives from an adult with an advanced solid tumor such as melanoma, head and neck, liver or kidney cancer. Here the sequenced sample was CD4+ or CD8+ T cells sorted from blood, taken in a trial of the OX40 agonist ivuxolimab.

In nucleotides, the CDR3 is TGTGCCAGCAGCTTCGCCCTCGGCAGGGGGAACACTGAAGCTTTCTTT. This gives the protein CASSFALGRGNTEAFF. This rearrangement joins TRBV7-2 to TRBJ1-1, with D perhaps matching TRBD1 (6 bases). The V and J ends lost 3 bases and 1 base respectively, with 15 bases between them. The V gene's germline CDR1 is SGHTA and CDR2 FQGNSA. This CDR3 comprises 16 residues.